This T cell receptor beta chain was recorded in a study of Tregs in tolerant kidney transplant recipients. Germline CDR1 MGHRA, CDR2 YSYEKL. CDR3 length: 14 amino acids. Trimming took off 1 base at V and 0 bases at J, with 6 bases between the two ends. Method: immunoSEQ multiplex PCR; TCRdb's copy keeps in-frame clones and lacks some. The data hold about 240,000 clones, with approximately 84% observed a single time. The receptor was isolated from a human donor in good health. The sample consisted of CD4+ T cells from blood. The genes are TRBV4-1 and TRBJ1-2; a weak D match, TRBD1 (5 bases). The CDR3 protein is CASSQAGANYGYTF. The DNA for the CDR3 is TGCGCCAGCAGCCAAGCGGGGGCTAACTATGGCTACACCTTC.